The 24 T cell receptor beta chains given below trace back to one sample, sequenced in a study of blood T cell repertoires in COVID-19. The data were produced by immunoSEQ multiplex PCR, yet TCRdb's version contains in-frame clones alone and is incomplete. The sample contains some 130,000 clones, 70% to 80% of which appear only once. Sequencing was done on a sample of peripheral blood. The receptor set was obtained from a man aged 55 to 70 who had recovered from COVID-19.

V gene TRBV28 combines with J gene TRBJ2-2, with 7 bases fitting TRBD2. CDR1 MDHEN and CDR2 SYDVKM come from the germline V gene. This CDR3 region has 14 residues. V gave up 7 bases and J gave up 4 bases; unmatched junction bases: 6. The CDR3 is CASIRTRSTGELFF. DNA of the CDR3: TGTGCCAGCATACGGACTAGAAGCACCGGGGAGCTGTTTTTT.

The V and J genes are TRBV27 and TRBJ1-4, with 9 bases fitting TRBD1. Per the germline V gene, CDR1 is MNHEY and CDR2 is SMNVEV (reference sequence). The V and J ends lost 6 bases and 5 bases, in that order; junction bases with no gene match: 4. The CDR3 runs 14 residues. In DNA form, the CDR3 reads TGTGCCAGCAGCCATGGACAGGGGAATGAAAAACTGTTTTTT. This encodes CASSHGQGNEKLFF.

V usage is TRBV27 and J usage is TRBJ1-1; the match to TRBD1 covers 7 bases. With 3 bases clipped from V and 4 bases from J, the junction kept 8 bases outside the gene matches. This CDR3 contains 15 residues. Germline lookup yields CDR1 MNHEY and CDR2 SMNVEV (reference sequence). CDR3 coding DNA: TGTGCCAGCAGTTTTCTCTCTGCAGGGGGCACTGAAGCTTTCTTT. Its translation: CASSFLSAGGTEAFF.

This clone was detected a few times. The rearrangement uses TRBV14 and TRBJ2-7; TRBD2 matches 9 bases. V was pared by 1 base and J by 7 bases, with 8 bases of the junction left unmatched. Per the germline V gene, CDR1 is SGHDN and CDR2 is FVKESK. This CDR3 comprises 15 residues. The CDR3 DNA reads TGTGCCAGCAGCCAAGTAGGCGGGGGGGCCGGAGAGCAGTACTTC. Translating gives CASSQVGGGAGEQYF.

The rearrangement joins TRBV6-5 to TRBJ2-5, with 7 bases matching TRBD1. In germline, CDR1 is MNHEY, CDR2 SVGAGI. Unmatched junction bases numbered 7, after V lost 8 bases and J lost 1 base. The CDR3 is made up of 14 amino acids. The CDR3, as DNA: TGTGCCAGCTCGAGAAGGGGGCTCCAAGAGACCCAGTACTTC. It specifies CASSRRGLQETQYF.

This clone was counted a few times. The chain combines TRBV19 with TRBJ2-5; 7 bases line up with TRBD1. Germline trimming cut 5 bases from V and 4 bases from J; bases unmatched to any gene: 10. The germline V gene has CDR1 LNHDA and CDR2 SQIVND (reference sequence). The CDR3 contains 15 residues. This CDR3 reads CASSHRRQGRETQYF. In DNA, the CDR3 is TGTGCCAGTAGTCATCGCCGACAGGGTCGAGAGACCCAGTACTTC.

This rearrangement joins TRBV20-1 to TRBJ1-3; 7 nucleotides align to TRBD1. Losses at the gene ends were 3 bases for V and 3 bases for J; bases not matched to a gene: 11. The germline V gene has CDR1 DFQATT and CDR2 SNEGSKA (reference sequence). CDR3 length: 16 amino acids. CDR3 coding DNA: TGCAGTGCTAGTGTGGGGCAGGGGGTCGGTGGAAACACCATATATTTT. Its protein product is CSASVGQGVGGNTIYF.

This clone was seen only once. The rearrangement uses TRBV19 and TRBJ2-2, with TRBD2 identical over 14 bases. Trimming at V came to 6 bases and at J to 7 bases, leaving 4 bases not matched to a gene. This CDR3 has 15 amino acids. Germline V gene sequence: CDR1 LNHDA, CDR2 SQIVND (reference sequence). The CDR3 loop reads CASSRGTSGGGELFF. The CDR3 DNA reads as TGTGCCAGTAGCCGGGGGACTAGCGGGGGCGGGGAGCTGTTTTTT. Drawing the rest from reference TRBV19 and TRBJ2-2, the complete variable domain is DGGITQSPKYLFRKEGQNVTLSCEQNLNHDAMYWYRQDPGQGLRLIYYSQIVNDFQKGDIAEGYSVSREKKESFPLTVTSAQKNPTAFYLCASSRGTSGGGELFFGEGSRLTVL.

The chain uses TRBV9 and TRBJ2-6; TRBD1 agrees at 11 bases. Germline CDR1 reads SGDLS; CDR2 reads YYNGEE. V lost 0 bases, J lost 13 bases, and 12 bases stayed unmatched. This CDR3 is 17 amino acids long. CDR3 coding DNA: TGTGCCAGCAGCGTAGGTGTGGGACAGGGGGTTTCGGGGGTCCTGACTTTC. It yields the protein CASSVGVGQGVSGVLTF.

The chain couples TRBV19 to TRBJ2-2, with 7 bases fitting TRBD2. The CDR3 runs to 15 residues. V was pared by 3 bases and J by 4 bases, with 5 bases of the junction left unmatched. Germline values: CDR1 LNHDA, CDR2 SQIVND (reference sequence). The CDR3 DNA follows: TGTGCCAGTAGTATGGCTAGCGGAAGCACCGGGGAGCTGTTTTTT. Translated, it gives CASSMASGSTGELFF.

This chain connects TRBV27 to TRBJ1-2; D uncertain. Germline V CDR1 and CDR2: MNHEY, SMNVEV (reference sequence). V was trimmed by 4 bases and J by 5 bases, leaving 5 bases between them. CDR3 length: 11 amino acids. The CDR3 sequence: CASSSLYGYTF. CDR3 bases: TGTGCCAGCAGTTCTCTTTATGGCTACACCTTC.

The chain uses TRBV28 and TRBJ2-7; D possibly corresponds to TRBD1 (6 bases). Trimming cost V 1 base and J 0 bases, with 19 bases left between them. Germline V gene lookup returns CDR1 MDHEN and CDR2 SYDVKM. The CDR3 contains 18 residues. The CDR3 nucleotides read TGTGCCAGCAGTTTATCTGGTCAACTACAGGGAATCTCCTACGAGCAGTACTTC. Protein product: CASSLSGQLQGISYEQYF.

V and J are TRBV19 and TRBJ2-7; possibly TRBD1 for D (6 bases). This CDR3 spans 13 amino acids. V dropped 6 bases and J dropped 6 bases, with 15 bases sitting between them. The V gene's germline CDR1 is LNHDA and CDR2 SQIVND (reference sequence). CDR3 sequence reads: CASSTQGRGEQYF. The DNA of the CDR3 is TGTGCCAGTAGCACACAGGGCAGGGGCGAGCAGTACTTC.

The CDR3 loop is CASSYGADNSPLHF. As DNA, the CDR3 is TGTGCCAGCAGTTACGGGGCAGACAATTCACCCCTCCACTTT. The chain is built from TRBV6-2 or TRBV6-3 and TRBJ1-6; a possible D gene is TRBD1 (5 bases). This CDR3 spans 14 amino acids. Between the trimmed V and J ends, which lost 2 bases and 7 bases, there was a span of 9 bases. Germline loops: CDR1 MNHEY, CDR2 SVGEGT.

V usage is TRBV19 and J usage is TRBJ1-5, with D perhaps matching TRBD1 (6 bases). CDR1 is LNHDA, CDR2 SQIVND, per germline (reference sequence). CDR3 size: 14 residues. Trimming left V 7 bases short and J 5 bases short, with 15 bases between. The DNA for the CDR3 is TGTGCCAGTACCGCCAGGGGAAGGGATCAGCCCCAGCATTTT. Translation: CASTARGRDQPQHF. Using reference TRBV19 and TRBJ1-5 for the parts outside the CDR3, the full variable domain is DGGITQSPKYLFRKEGQNVTLSCEQNLNHDAMYWYRQDPGQGLRLIYYSQIVNDFQKGDIAEGYSVSREKKESFPLTVTSAQKNPTAFYLCASTARGRDQPQHFGDGTRLSIL.

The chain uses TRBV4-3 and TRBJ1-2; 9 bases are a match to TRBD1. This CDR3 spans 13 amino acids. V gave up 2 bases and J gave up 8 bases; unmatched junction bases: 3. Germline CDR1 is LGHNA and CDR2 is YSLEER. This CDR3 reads CASSQRQGVGYTF. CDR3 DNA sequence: TGCGCCAGCAGCCAACGACAGGGGGTGGGCTACACCTTC.

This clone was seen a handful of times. This chain's CDR3 is CASSEFAGYTEAFF. The CDR3 coding sequence is TGTGCCAGCAGCGAATTTGCGGGGTACACTGAAGCTTTCTTT. The rearrangement uses TRBV6-6 and TRBJ1-1, with unresolved D. Per germline, CDR1 MNHNY and CDR2 SVGAGI (reference sequence). This CDR3 comprises 14 residues. The V and J ends lost 6 bases and 3 bases respectively, with 14 bases between them.

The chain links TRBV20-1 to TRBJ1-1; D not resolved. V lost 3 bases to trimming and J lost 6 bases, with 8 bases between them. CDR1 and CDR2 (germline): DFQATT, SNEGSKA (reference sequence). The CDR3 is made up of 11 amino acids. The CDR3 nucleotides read TGCAGTGCTAGGAGCGTGCCTGAAGCTTTCTTT. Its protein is CSARSVPEAFF.

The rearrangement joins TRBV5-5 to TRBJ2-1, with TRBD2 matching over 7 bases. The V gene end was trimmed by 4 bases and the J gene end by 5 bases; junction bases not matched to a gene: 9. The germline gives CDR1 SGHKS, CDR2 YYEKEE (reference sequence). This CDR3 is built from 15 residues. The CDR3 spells CASSRLAATDNEQFF. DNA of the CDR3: TGTGCCAGCAGCCGTCTAGCGGCTACCGACAATGAGCAGTTCTTC.

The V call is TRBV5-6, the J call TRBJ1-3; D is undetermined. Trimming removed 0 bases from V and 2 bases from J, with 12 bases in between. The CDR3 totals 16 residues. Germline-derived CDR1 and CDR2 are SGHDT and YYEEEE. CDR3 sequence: CASSLAGAFAGNTIYF. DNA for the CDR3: TGTGCCAGCAGCTTGGCCGGAGCGTTCGCTGGAAACACCATATATTTT.

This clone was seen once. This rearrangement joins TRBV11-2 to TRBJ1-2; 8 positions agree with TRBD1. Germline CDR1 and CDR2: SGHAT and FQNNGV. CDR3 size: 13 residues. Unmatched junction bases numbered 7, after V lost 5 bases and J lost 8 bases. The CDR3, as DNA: TGTGCCAGCAGCCCATCCCGACAGGGGGGCTACACCTTC. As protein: CASSPSRQGGYTF.

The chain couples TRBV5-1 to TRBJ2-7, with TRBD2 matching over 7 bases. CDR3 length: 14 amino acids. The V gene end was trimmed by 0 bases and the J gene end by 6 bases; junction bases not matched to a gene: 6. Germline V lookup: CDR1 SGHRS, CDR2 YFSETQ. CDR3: CASSLGRERGEQYF. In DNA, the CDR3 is TGCGCCAGCAGCTTGGGCCGGGAGCGGGGCGAGCAGTACTTC.

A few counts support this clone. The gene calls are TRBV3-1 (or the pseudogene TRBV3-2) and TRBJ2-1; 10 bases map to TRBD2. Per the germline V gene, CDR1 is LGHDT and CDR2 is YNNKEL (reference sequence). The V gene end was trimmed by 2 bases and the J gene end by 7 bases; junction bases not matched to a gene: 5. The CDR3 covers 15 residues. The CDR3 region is CASSQQRGGLNEQFF. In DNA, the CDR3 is TGTGCCAGCAGCCAACAGCGGGGGGGCCTGAATGAGCAGTTCTTC.

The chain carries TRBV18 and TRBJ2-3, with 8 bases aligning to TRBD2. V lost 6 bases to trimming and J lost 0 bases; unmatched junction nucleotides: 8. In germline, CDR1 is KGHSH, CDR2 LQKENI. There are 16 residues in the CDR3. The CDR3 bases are TGTGCCAGCTCTGCGGGGGGAGGTTCCAGCACAGATACGCAGTATTTT. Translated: CASSAGGGSSTDTQYF.